This is a list of T cell receptor beta chains from one sample in a study of cytomegalovirus exposure and HLA in healthy donors. Repertoires were generated with immunoSEQ multiplex PCR, while TCRdb's copy carries only in-frame clones and drops some. Altogether about 25,000 clones are present, 79% being singletons, with the ten largest covering approximately 4.5%. Material: PBMCs. These TCRs come from a male donor in good health and CMV-seronegative. Each CDR3 is given with its conserved first and last residue. D genes are given only for firm matches. Rows may omit the clone size; those that give it use once, few, many or a size class.

CDR3 DNA,CDR3 protein,V gene,clone size,D gene,J gene
TGTGCCAGCAGCTTGGTCGGACTAGGAGACAATGAGCAGTTCTTC,CASSLVGLGDNEQFF,TRBV5-4,.,TRBD2,TRBJ2-1
TGTGCCAGTATCCTAACTCCGGGATTAAACTATGGCTACACCTTC,CASILTPGLNYGYTF,TRBV19,.,.,TRBJ1-2
TGCGCCAGCAGCCCCCGGACTAGCGGGGGCCATCTCTACGAGCAGTACTTC,CASSPRTSGGHLYEQYF,TRBV4-3,.,TRBD2,TRBJ2-7
TGTGCCAGCAGCGCGGGGGCCGGGAGGTACTTTAATGAGCAGCTCTTC,CASSAGAGRYFNEQLF,TRBV7-9,.,.,TRBJ2-1
TGTGCCAGCAGCGGGACTAGCGGCTACAATGAGCAGTTCTTC,CASSGTSGYNEQFF,TRBV25-1,.,TRBD2,TRBJ2-1
TGTGCCAGCAGCTCCCGGGACAGCAAAGATTCTTTCAATCAGCCCCAGCATTTT,CASSSRDSKDSFNQPQHF,TRBV7-2,.,TRBD1,TRBJ1-5
TGTGCCAGCAGGGGGGCAGGGGGCTCGTACGAGCAGTACTTC,CASRGAGGSYEQYF,TRBV2,.,TRBD1,TRBJ2-7
TGTGCCAGCAGCATCGGGACTAGCGGGAGCGGGGATACGCAGTATTTT,CASSIGTSGSGDTQYF,TRBV5-4,once,TRBD2,TRBJ2-3
TGTGCCTGGACTCGGACAGGTAACTCCTACGAGCAGTACTTC,CAWTRTGNSYEQYF,TRBV30,.,TRBD1,TRBJ2-7
TGTGCCAGCAGCGTTACTAGTTCCAATGAGCAGTTCTTC,CASSVTSSNEQFF,TRBV9,.,.,TRBJ2-1
TGTGCCAGCAGTCCCCTGGGACAGAGGAGCTCCTACGAGCAGTACTTC,CASSPLGQRSSYEQYF,TRBV28,.,TRBD1,TRBJ2-7
TGTTCCAGCAGCTTCGGCGGGAGCCCCGAATATGAGCAGTTCTTC,CSSSFGGSPEYEQFF,TRBV7-9,.,TRBD2,TRBJ2-1
TGTGCCACCTCAGATTCGGACAGGTTCTCCCGTCTTATGAACACTGAAGCTTTCTTT,CATSDSDRFSRLMNTEAFF,TRBV11-2,.,TRBD1,TRBJ1-1
TGTGCCAGCAGTCAAAGGCAGGACAGGGCCTACGAGCAGTACTTC,CASSQRQDRAYEQYF,TRBV27,.,TRBD1,TRBJ2-7
TGTGCCAGCAGCTTAATACAGGGTCAAGGCACTGAAGCTTTCTTT,CASSLIQGQGTEAFF,TRBV7-8,.,.,TRBJ1-1
TGCAGCGTTGGGCACACGAACACCGGGGAGCTGTTTTTT,CSVGHTNTGELFF,TRBV29-1,.,.,TRBJ2-2
TGTGCCAGCAGGAAATCGGGGGGGCGAACCGGGGAGCTGTTTTTT,CASRKSGGRTGELFF,TRBV2,.,TRBD2,TRBJ2-2
TGCGCCAGCAGCTTAGCAGGGGATGGTCGATACGAGCAGTACTTC,CASSLAGDGRYEQYF,TRBV5-1,.,.,TRBJ2-7
TGTGCCAGCAGCTTAGCTCTAGGAGCTTTCACTTACACAGATACGCAGTATTTT,CASSLALGAFTYTDTQYF,TRBV7-2,.,.,TRBJ2-3
TGTGCCAGCACCCCCCTAGGAGCAGGGAGCACAGATACGCAGTATTTT,CASTPLGAGSTDTQYF,TRBV28,.,.,TRBJ2-3
TGTGCCAGCAGCTTATCAGGGGGAGCAGGCTACGAGCAGTACTTC,CASSLSGGAGYEQYF,TRBV7-2,few,TRBD1,TRBJ2-7
TGTGCCAGCAGGACCGTCCTGGGGCAGGGCTCCAATCAGCCCCAGCATTTT,CASRTVLGQGSNQPQHF,TRBV28,.,.,TRBJ1-5